A selection of T cell receptor beta chains follows, all from one sample in a study of blood T cells in healthy people across ages. TCRdb fed the 5' RACE reads into MiXCR, producing one record per CDR3 protein. The table includes 730,000 or so distinct CDR3 sequences, around two fifths detected once. The material sequenced was blood. The source is an older man in good health. Each CDR3 is given with its conserved first and last residue. A D gene is named only where the DNA matches it firmly. Clone size is stated in some rows and not others, as once, few, many or a class when expanded.

v_gene	j_gene	d_gene	abundance	CDR3aa	CDR3nt
TRBV6-1	TRBJ2-7	-	-	CASSEIFSPNGNYEQYF	TGTGCCAGCAGTGAAATTTTTAGTCCGAATGGGAACTACGAGCAGTACTTC
TRBV7-2	TRBJ2-7	-	-	CASSLGPLGRAYEQYF	TGTGCCAGCAGCTTAGGTCCCCTGGGCAGGGCATACGAGCAGTACTTC
TRBV4-1	TRBJ2-1	-	-	CASSQGNVYNEQFF	TGCGCCAGCAGCCAAGGAAACGTCTACAATGAGCAGTTCTTC
TRBV3-1	TRBJ2-3	-	-	CASSQNSPTDTQYF	TGTGCCAGCAGCCAGAACAGCCCCACAGATACGCAGTATTTT
TRBV4-3	TRBJ1-4	TRBD1	-	CASSLGQGYNDEKLFF	TGCGCCAGCAGCCTCGGACAGGGGTATAATGATGAAAAACTGTTTTTT
TRBV29-1	TRBJ2-7	-	few	CSVGNEGQGGDEQYF	TGCAGCGTTGGGAATGAGGGCCAGGGCGGCGACGAGCAGTACTTC
TRBV10-3	TRBJ1-1	-	-	CAINQDIGTEAFF	TGTGCCATCAATCAGGACATCGGAACTGAAGCTTTCTTT
TRBV10-3	TRBJ2-5	TRBD2	-	CAISESGLATETQYF	TGTGCCATCAGTGAGTCCGGACTAGCGACGGAGACCCAGTACTTC
TRBV11-2	TRBJ2-3	-	-	CASSLSGDGGGDTQYF	TGTGCCAGCAGCTTATCGGGAGATGGGGGTGGAGATACGCAGTATTTT
TRBV18	TRBJ2-4	-	once	CASSDVRVAKNIQYF	TGTGCCAGCTCCGACGTGCGGGTAGCCAAAAACATTCAGTACTTC
TRBV20-1	TRBJ2-3	TRBD2	few	CSASPEGAGGTDTQYF	TGCAGTGCATCCCCCGAGGGAGCGGGGGGCACAGATACGCAGTATTTT
TRBV6-2/TRBV6-3	TRBJ2-7	TRBD1	few	CASSPRGQGKYEQYF	TGTGCCAGCAGTCCCCGCGGACAGGGGAAGTACGAGCAGTACTTC
TRBV7-2	TRBJ2-3	-	-	CASSPQTRRPPHTQYF	TGTGCCAGCAGCCCTCAGACCCGTCGCCCCCCCCACACGCAGTATTTT
TRBV3-1	TRBJ1-5	-	once	CASSQLNGGQPQHF	TGTGCCAGCAGCCAATTAAATGGTGGTCAGCCCCAGCATTTT
TRBV7-2	TRBJ1-5	-	few	CASSLDQGQPQHF	TGTGCCAGCAGCTTAGACCAGGGTCAGCCCCAGCATTTT
TRBV20-1	TRBJ2-5	TRBD2	-	CSATLASGFQETQYF	TGTAGTGCTACCCTGGCTAGCGGATTTCAAGAGACCCAGTACTTC
TRBV12-3/TRBV12-4	TRBJ2-5	TRBD2	once	CASSLRNSGTQETQYF	TGTGCCAGCAGTTTAAGGAATAGCGGGACCCAAGAGACCCAGTACTTC
TRBV3-1	TRBJ2-5	-	-	CASSQDVLAGSMETQYF	TGTGCCAGCAGCCAAGATGTTCTCGCGGGGTCCATGGAGACCCAGTACTTC
TRBV20-1	TRBJ2-3	TRBD1	-	CSAPRPGQRTDTQYF	TGCAGTGCCCCACGCCCGGGACAGCGCACAGATACGCAGTATTTT
TRBV7-2	TRBJ2-7	TRBD2	-	CASSLFLAGGPWAGNEQYF	TGTGCCAGCAGCTTATTTCTAGCGGGAGGGCCTTGGGCTGGCAATGAGCAGTACTTC
TRBV5-1	TRBJ2-5	-	few	CASSLEPETQYF	TGCGCCAGCAGCTTGGAGCCAGAGACCCAGTACTTC
TRBV14	TRBJ2-7	TRBD2	few	CASSQDFAGAGEQYF	TGTGCCAGCAGCCAAGATTTTGCGGGAGCGGGCGAGCAGTACTTC
TRBV27	TRBJ2-5	TRBD1	-	CASRPTGLEQYF	TGTGCCAGCAGGCCGACAGGGTTGGAGCAGTACTTC
TRBV4-1	TRBJ2-5	TRBD2	-	CASSGHGLAGGRQETQYF	TGCGCCAGCAGTGGCCACGGGTTAGCGGGAGGAAGGCAAGAGACCCAGTACTTC
TRBV13	TRBJ2-5	-	-	CASSHRGGQETQYF	TGTGCCAGCAGCCACAGGGGAGGGCAAGAGACCCAGTACTTC
TRBV3-1	TRBJ2-5	-	few	CASSLLGAGSETQYF	TGTGCCAGCAGCCTTCTAGGGGCCGGTTCGGAGACCCAGTACTTC
TRBV9	TRBJ2-3	TRBD2	few	CASSANRLAGWVDTQYF	TGTGCCAGCAGCGCGAACAGACTAGCGGGGTGGGTAGATACGCAGTATTTT
TRBV18	TRBJ2-5	-	-	CASSPLNRETQYF	TGTGCCAGCTCACCACTGAACAGGGAGACCCAGTACTTC
TRBV5-5	TRBJ2-1	-	-	CASSRRGVSDNEQFF	TGTGCCAGCAGCCGACGAGGGGTTTCGGACAATGAGCAGTTCTTC
TRBV7-2	TRBJ2-7	TRBD2	-	CASSLTSANYEQYF	TGTGCCAGCAGCTTAACTAGCGCGAATTACGAGCAGTACTTC
TRBV7-9	TRBJ1-2	TRBD1	-	CASSSRQGADYGYTF	TGTGCCAGCAGCTCGCGACAGGGGGCGGACTATGGCTACACCTTC
TRBV6-2/TRBV6-3	TRBJ2-5	TRBD2	-	CASSPPSGGMIQETQYF	TGTGCCAGCAGCCCTCCTAGCGGGGGAATGATCCAAGAGACCCAGTACTTC
TRBV20-1	TRBJ2-5	-	-	CSARAQGRGQETQYF	TGCAGTGCTAGGGCACAAGGGAGGGGGCAAGAGACCCAGTACTTC
TRBV29-1	TRBJ1-2	TRBD1	-	CSVEGQGGSYGYTF	TGCAGCGTTGAGGGCCAGGGGGGATCATATGGCTACACCTTC
TRBV24-1	TRBJ2-5	-	-	CATSDAPGPQETQYF	TGTGCCACCAGTGACGCCCCGGGACCTCAAGAGACCCAGTACTTC
TRBV6-5	TRBJ1-2	TRBD1	-	CASKTGLGGYTF	TGTGCCAGCAAGACAGGGCTCGGCGGCTACACCTTC
TRBV12-3/TRBV12-4	TRBJ1-5	-	many	CASRRARHQPQHF	TGTGCCAGCAGACGGGCCCGCCACCAGCCCCAGCATTTT